These 11 T cell receptor beta chains share one sample of origin, sequenced in a study of cytomegalovirus exposure and HLA in healthy donors. Primers for the PCR totalled 60 Vbeta and 13 Jbeta. TCRdb's table, derived via immunoSEQ multiplex PCR, lists solely in-frame clones and lacks some. This sample has 150,000 to 200,000 clones, with almost 80% found just once. Sequencing input: PBMCs. The receptors were sampled from a man aged 45-60 years in good health and CMV-seropositive.

This clone was counted a few times. Additional DNA sequences in this sample encode the identical CDR3. The chain carries TRBV5-6 and TRBJ2-2; 9 positions match TRBD1. CDR1 and CDR2 (germline): SGHDT, YYEEEE. The CDR3 totals 14 residues. The V segment lost 4 bases and the J segment 6 bases; nucleotides outside the gene matches: 4. The CDR3 region has the DNA TGTGCCAGCAGCCTGGGGACAGGGTCCGGGGAGCTGTTTTTT. Translated, it gives CASSLGTGSGELFF.

The CDR3: CASSYNSGGYQETQYF. In DNA, the CDR3 is TGTGCCAGCAGTTACAATAGCGGGGGGTACCAAGAGACCCAGTACTTC. The V and J genes are TRBV6-5 and TRBJ2-5, with 10 positions matching TRBD2. Germline assignment: CDR1 MNHEY and CDR2 SVGAGI. The CDR3 contains 16 residues. The trim removed 2 bases at V and 0 bases at J, leaving 3 bases unmatched.

This chain uses TRBV25-1 with TRBJ2-4; TRBD2 aligns across 9 bases. CDR3 length equals 17 residues. Trimming at V came to 1 base and at J to 11 bases, leaving 15 bases not matched to a gene. Germline assignment: CDR1 MGHDK and CDR2 SYGVNS. CDR3 protein: CASSEFVSGGHRSLQYF. The CDR3 coding sequence is TGTGCCAGCAGTGAATTCGTTAGCGGGGGCCACCGTAGCCTTCAGTACTTC.

The chain couples TRBV19 to TRBJ2-1; 10 nucleotides line up with TRBD1. The germline gives CDR1 LNHDA, CDR2 SQIVND (reference sequence). CDR3 length equals 13 residues. The trim removed 6 bases at V and 7 bases at J, leaving 3 bases unmatched. The CDR3 nucleotides read TGTGCCAGTAGGGACAGGGGGACGAATGAGCAGTTCTTC. Its translation is CASRDRGTNEQFF.

This clone appeared a single time. The chain links TRBV5-1 to TRBJ2-1, with 12 bases identical to TRBD2. The CDR3 is 18 residues long. CDR1 SGHRS and CDR2 YFSETQ come from the germline V gene. Germline trimming cut 0 bases from V and 5 bases from J; bases unmatched to any gene: 9. CDR3 sequence: CASSLVVALAGGHNEQFF. For the CDR3, the DNA is TGCGCCAGCAGCTTGGTCGTTGCACTAGCGGGGGGTCACAATGAGCAGTTCTTC.

The chain combines TRBV9 with TRBJ1-2; no clear D. Germline lookup yields CDR1 SGDLS and CDR2 YYNGEE. V was cut by 4 bases and J by 2 bases, with 12 bases left in between. There are 14 residues in the CDR3. CDR3 loop: CASSHDGMNYGYTF. CDR3 DNA sequence: TGTGCCAGCAGCCACGACGGGATGAACTATGGCTACACCTTC.

The rearrangement joins TRBV5-1 to TRBJ2-6; the match to TRBD1 covers 8 bases. Germline CDR1 and CDR2: SGHRS and YFSETQ. This CDR3 comprises 18 residues. V lost 4 bases, J lost 2 bases, and 11 bases stayed unmatched. CDR3 DNA sequence: TGCGCCAGCAGCCACCAGGGGCAGGGGGCGACTGGGGCCAACGTCCTGACTTTC. This encodes CASSHQGQGATGANVLTF. Filled out from reference TRBV5-1 and TRBJ2-6, the complete variable domain reads KAGVTQTPRYLIKTRGQQVTLSCSPISGHRSVSWYQQTPGQGLQFLFEYFSETQRNKGNFPGRFSGRQFSNSRSEMNVSTLELGDSALYLCASSHQGQGATGANVLTFGAGSRLTVL.

The rearrangement joins TRBV2 to TRBJ2-3, with a possible D match to TRBD2 (5 bases). V gave up 4 bases and J gave up 0 bases, with 8 bases separating them. CDR1 and CDR2 from the germline V gene are SNHLY and FYNNEI. This CDR3 has 14 amino acids. The CDR3 nucleotides are TGTGCCAGCAGTGCACTAGATAGCACAGATACGCAGTATTTT. Translation: CASSALDSTDTQYF. Full variable domain (remainder filled in from reference TRBV2 and TRBJ2-3): EPEVTQTPSHQVTQMGQEVILRCVPISNHLYFYWYRQILGQKVEFLVSFYNNEISEKSEIFDDQFSVERPDGSNFTLKIRSTKLEDSAMYFCASSALDSTDTQYFGPGTRLTVL.

This rearrangement joins TRBV27 to TRBJ2-3; the match to TRBD2 covers 9 bases. The germline gives CDR1 MNHEY, CDR2 SMNVEV (reference sequence). The CDR3 is 15 residues long. Trimming removed 4 bases from V and 2 bases from J; junction bases left unmatched: 4. The CDR3 reads CASSWLAGHTDTQYF. CDR3 nucleotide sequence: TGTGCCAGCAGTTGGCTAGCGGGGCACACAGATACGCAGTATTTT.

The chain recombines TRBV14 with TRBJ2-3; D not resolved. Looked up from germline, CDR1 is SGHDN and CDR2 is FVKESK. This CDR3 has 16 amino acids. V lost 4 bases to trimming and J lost 0 bases, with 14 bases between them. The CDR3 DNA follows: TGTGCCAGCAGCCCTTTGACATCCACTAGCACAGATACGCAGTATTTT. Translating it yields CASSPLTSTSTDTQYF.

This clone was seen only once. The genes are TRBV7-8 and TRBJ1-5, with unresolved D. Between the trimmed V and J ends, which lost 2 bases and 0 bases, there was a span of 8 bases. CDR3 length: 15 amino acids. CDR1 and CDR2 from the germline V gene are SGHVS and FQNEAQ. The chain's CDR3 is CASSLTQVSNQPQHF. CDR3 in DNA: TGTGCCAGCAGCTTAACCCAGGTTAGCAATCAGCCCCAGCATTTT.